One sample yielded the 15 T cell receptor beta chains listed below, sequenced in a study of OX40 agonist ivuxolimab in advanced cancers. Assay: immunoSEQ multiplex PCR; the TCRdb copy retains only in-frame clones and omits some. The sample lists some 74,000 clones; about 91% were seen once. Specimen: CD4+ or CD8+ T cells sorted from blood, collected in a trial of the OX40 agonist ivuxolimab. These receptors all come from an adult with an advanced solid tumor such as melanoma, head and neck, liver or kidney cancer.

This clone was seen once. The chain combines TRBV7-9 with TRBJ2-1; TRBD1 matches 8 bases. Germline-derived CDR1 and CDR2 are SEHNR and FQNEAQ (reference sequence). The CDR3 covers 16 residues. V dropped 10 bases and J dropped 3; count of bases not matched to a gene: 14. The CDR3 DNA reads as TGTGCCATCCAGTCAAGCCGGGACAGGTACTACAATGAGCAGTTCTTC. It codes for CAIQSSRDRYYNEQFF. Based on the CDR3 plus reference TRBV7-9 and TRBJ2-1, the full variable domain is DTGVSQNPRHKITKRGQNVTFRCDPISEHNRLYWYRQTLGQGPEFLTYFQNEAQLEKSRLLSDRFSAERPKGSFSTLEIQRTEQGDSAMYLCAIQSSRDRYYNEQFFGPGTRLTVL.

The chain recombines TRBV9 with TRBJ1-2; a possible D gene is TRBD1 (5 bases). CDR3 length: 15 amino acids. The germline V gene encodes CDR1 SGDLS and CDR2 YYNGEE. Trimming cost V 0 bases and J 8 bases, with 17 bases left between them. The CDR3 sequence is CASSVEGGHTGGYTF. Here the CDR3 DNA reads TGTGCCAGCAGCGTAGAAGGAGGACATACGGGGGGCTACACCTTC.

The rearrangement uses TRBV30 and TRBJ2-5; 7 bases agree with TRBD2. Germline trimming cut 5 bases from V and 2 bases from J; bases unmatched to any gene: 8. Germline CDR1 and CDR2: GTSNPN and SVGIG (reference sequence). The length of the CDR3 is 14 residues. The CDR3 reads CAWAWGGSQETQYF. The DNA for the CDR3 is TGTGCCTGGGCTTGGGGAGGGAGTCAAGAGACCCAGTACTTC.

This clone was seen a single time. At one of its ends the junction is not consistent with the germline gene, which may arise from a read error. This chain uses TRBV7-9 with TRBJ1-4; D is unclear. The length of the CDR3 is 15 residues. Germline V gives CDR1 SEHNR, CDR2 FQNEAQ (reference sequence). The chain's CDR3 is CASSLAWATNEKLFF. Written as DNA, the CDR3 is TGTGCCAGCAGCCTAGCTTGGGCAACTAATGAAAAACTGTTTTTT.

This chain uses TRBV5-1 with TRBJ1-2, with 7 bases aligning to TRBD1. J was trimmed by 5 bases and V by 4 bases; bases with no gene match: 5. The CDR3 length is 13 residues. In germline, CDR1 is SGHRS, CDR2 YFSETQ. The CDR3 DNA is TGCGCCAGCAGCCGCGGACAGGAGTATGGCTACACCTTC. It specifies CASSRGQEYGYTF.

In this sample, this clone turned up once. The chain carries TRBV19 and TRBJ2-1; the D gene is possibly TRBD2 (5 bases). There are 14 residues in the CDR3. CDR1 is LNHDA and CDR2 is SQIVND in the germline V gene (reference sequence). Trimming stripped 3 bases from V and 5 bases from J, with 11 bases between. CDR3 in amino acids: CASSILARDNEQFF. In DNA, the CDR3 is TGTGCCAGTAGTATCCTAGCTCGAGACAATGAGCAGTTCTTC. Full variable domain (outside the CDR3, taken from reference TRBV19 and TRBJ2-1): DGGITQSPKYLFRKEGQNVTLSCEQNLNHDAMYWYRQDPGQGLRLIYYSQIVNDFQKGDIAEGYSVSREKKESFPLTVTSAQKNPTAFYLCASSILARDNEQFFGPGTRLTVL.

The chain links TRBV6-4 to TRBJ2-5; 13 bases map to TRBD2. Germline CDR1 is MRHNA and CDR2 is SNTAGT. The CDR3 totals 15 residues. After removal of 7 bases from V and 9 bases from J, the junction contained 11 bases not matched to a gene. The CDR3 region has the DNA TGTGCCAGCACTTATGCACTAGCGGGAGGGCGAGCCCAGTACTTC. This gives the protein CASTYALAGGRAQYF.

Note on this clone: No conserved phenylalanine or tryptophan is present at the end of the CDR3, so a read error is the likely explanation. The V and J genes are TRBV6-6 and TRBJ1-1; tentative D call: TRBD1 (6 bases). The CDR3 contains 14 residues. Trimming pared 5 bases from V and 9 bases from J, leaving 19 bases between. CDR1 MNHNY and CDR2 SVGAGI come from the germline V gene (reference sequence). The CDR3 region has the DNA TGTGCCAGCAGTGCTACCGGACAGCCCGGTAAAGCTTTCCTT. This codes for CASSATGQPGKAFL.

The rearrangement joins TRBV4-1 to TRBJ2-5, with 7 bases aligning to TRBD1. The CDR3 consists of 15 residues. Germline loops: CDR1 MGHRA, CDR2 YSYEKL. With V trimmed by 5 bases and J by 4 bases, 10 bases remained unmatched. This CDR3 reads CASSLLTGPGETQYF. CDR3 DNA: TGCGCCAGCAGCTTACTGACAGGGCCTGGAGAGACCCAGTACTTC.

The chain carries TRBV4-2 and TRBJ2-7; TRBD1 matches at 9 bases. Germline V gene sequence: CDR1 LGHNA, CDR2 YNFKEQ. The CDR3 has 15 amino acids. With 0 bases clipped from V and 5 bases from J, the junction kept 5 bases outside the gene matches. CDR3 sequence reads: CASSQEETGGHEQYF. DNA for the CDR3: TGTGCCAGCAGCCAAGAAGAGACAGGGGGTCACGAGCAGTACTTC.

This chain connects TRBV2 to TRBJ1-5, with 7 bases identical to TRBD1. The germline V gene encodes CDR1 SNHLY and CDR2 FYNNEI. The J segment lost 0 bases and the V segment lost 6 bases, leaving 5 bases of the junction unmatched. The CDR3 contains 15 residues. The DNA for the CDR3 is TGTGCCAGCAGCCGGGACAGAGATAGCAATCAGCCCCAGCATTTT. This encodes CASSRDRDSNQPQHF.

The chain is built from TRBV6-5 and TRBJ2-5, with D tentatively TRBD1 (6 bases). Trimming removed 6 bases from V and 1 base from J, with 9 bases in between. Germline V CDR1 and CDR2: MNHEY, SVGAGI. There are 13 residues in the CDR3. The CDR3 is CASRGAAQETQYF. CDR3 sequence (DNA): TGTGCCAGCAGGGGGGCGGCCCAAGAGACCCAGTACTTC.

The chain combines TRBV6-6 with TRBJ2-3, with D hard to call. Per germline, CDR1 MNHNY and CDR2 SVGAGI (reference sequence). V was clipped by 6 bases and J by 2 bases, with 6 bases between them. The length of the CDR3 is 12 residues. The CDR3 region is CASRLNTDTQYF. The CDR3 DNA sequence: TGTGCCAGCAGACTTAACACAGATACGCAGTATTTT.

The rearrangement links TRBV7-9 to TRBJ2-6; either TRBD1 or TRBD2 may supply D (5 bases each). CDR1 is SEHNR and CDR2 is FQNEAQ in the germline V gene (reference sequence). V lost 5 bases and J 4 bases, leaving 18 bases between the germline ends. The CDR3 is made up of 17 amino acids. CDR3 sequence reads: CASSPNPRGAGANVLTF. CDR3 nucleotides: TGTGCCAGCAGCCCCAATCCCCGAGGGGCCGGGGCCAACGTCCTGACTTTC.

The chain employs TRBV5-4 and TRBJ2-3, with a possible D match to TRBD1 (7 bases). This CDR3 contains 17 residues. Germline V gene data show CDR1 as SGHNT and CDR2 as YYREEE (reference sequence). The V end was cut by 4 bases, the J end by 4 bases, with 22 bases between. CDR3 residues: CASSPEGQTARADTQYF. As DNA, the CDR3 is TGTGCCAGCAGCCCGGAGGGACAGACAGCCCGGGCAGATACGCAGTATTTT.